This T cell receptor (beta chain) was obtained from a study of control samples from healthy donors and cancer patients. Generated by immunoSEQ multiplex PCR, the TCRdb table keeps only in-frame clones and is missing some. The sample records 150,000 to 200,000 clones, around 94% being singletons. Trimming removed 4 bases from V and 0 bases from J, with 12 bases in between. Looked up from germline, CDR1 is SNHLY and CDR2 is FYNNEI. The CDR3 contains 15 residues. The table lists this clone with a few counts. This receptor was taken from a man in his 60s with colorectal cancer. This chain connects TRBV2 to TRBJ1-1, with D unclear. The specimen sequenced was PBMCs. CDR3 loop: CASSGILGMNTEAFF. CDR3 sequence (DNA): TGTGCCAGCAGTGGAATCCTTGGGATGAACACTGAAGCTTTCTTT.